This TCR beta chain was sequenced in a study of cytomegalovirus exposure and HLA in healthy donors. Study observations and caveats: Later examination showed HLA-associated TCR beta chains had greater clonal expansion than equally common others. As immune exposure information, only CMV serostatus was available.

For this clone: What it recognizes is unknown.

In germline, CDR1 is MNHEY, CDR2 SVGAGI. V lost 0 bases and J 1 base, leaving 9 bases between the germline ends. This CDR3 has 15 residues. PCR amplification relied on 60 Vbeta primers (plus 13 Jbeta primers). Per the authors' pipeline: In a later analysis, of roughly 83 million unique beta chains, roughly 11 million appeared in at least two donors. The protocol was immunoSEQ multiplex PCR, while the TCRdb copy is restricted to in-frame clones and leaves out a portion. The DNA gave D and trimming, while V, J and clone size come from that table. The sample carries about 130,000 clones, roughly four fifths recorded once.

Sequenced: PBMCs. This TCR was recovered from a man aged 25 to 40 in good health and CMV-seronegative. This rearrangement joins TRBV6-5 to TRBJ1-1, with TRBD1 as a possible D gene (6 bases). Here the CDR3 reads CASSYSRRGNTEAFF. The CDR3 DNA reads TGTGCCAGCAGTTACTCCCGCAGGGGGAACACTGAAGCTTTCTTT.